Listed here are 8 T cell receptor beta chains from one sample, sequenced in a study of cytomegalovirus exposure and HLA in healthy donors (dated by TCRdb to between 2016 and 2019). The library was made by the immunoSEQ multiplex PCR assay. A mixture of 60 forward primers for TCR Vbeta segments and 13 reverse primers for TCR Jbeta segments was used in the multiplex PCR. TCRdb obtained this table from immuneACCESS and retained in-frame rearrangements with V and J assigned. These tables miss some clones; where compared with another copy, unresolved V genes account for less than half of the shortfall, and the remainder is unexplained. The sample data list about 210,000 clones, and approximately 82% of these were observed just once. The biggest ten clones account for about 1.7% of the sample. The specimen was PBMCs. These receptors came from a man aged 35 to 55 in good health and CMV-seropositive.

The chain carries TRBV7-9 and TRBJ2-5; 8 nucleotides align to TRBD1. This CDR3 is 16 amino acids long. The V segment lost 2 bases and the J segment 5 bases; nucleotides outside the gene matches: 10. The germline V gene has CDR1 SEHNR and CDR2 FQNEAQ (reference sequence). CDR3 in amino acids: CASSLTAGGLGETQYF. CDR3 DNA: TGTGCCAGCAGCTTAACGGCAGGGGGCTTGGGGGAGACCCAGTACTTC.

V and J are TRBV28 and TRBJ2-1, with a tentative D call TRBD1 (5 bases). The germline V and J ends were trimmed by 8 bases and 1 base, with 9 bases remaining between them. Germline CDR1 and CDR2: MDHEN and SYDVKM. CDR3 length: 13 residues. The CDR3 region has the DNA TGTGCCAGCCGAAGACAGTCCTACAATGAGCAGTTCTTC. It codes for CASRRQSYNEQFF.

The rearrangement uses TRBV7-9 and TRBJ2-7; D is unresolved. CDR1 SEHNR and CDR2 FQNEAQ come from the germline V gene (reference sequence). The CDR3 loop spans 13 amino acids. V dropped 2 bases and J dropped 2 bases, with 7 bases sitting between them. CDR3 protein: CASSLLAPYEQYF. The CDR3 DNA is TGTGCCAGCAGCTTACTGGCCCCCTACGAGCAGTACTTC. Full variable domain (outside the CDR3, taken from reference TRBV7-9 and TRBJ2-7): DTGVSQNPRHKITKRGQNVTFRCDPISEHNRLYWYRQTLGQGPEFLTYFQNEAQLEKSRLLSDRFSAERPKGSFSTLEIQRTEQGDSAMYLCASSLLAPYEQYFGPGTRLTVT.

A few counts support this clone. V and J are TRBV6-5 and TRBJ1-2, with D unresolved. There are 12 residues in the CDR3. Germline V gives CDR1 MNHEY, CDR2 SVGAGI. V lost 8 bases to trimming and J lost 7 bases, with 14 bases between them. CDR3 in amino acids: CASYPPSGGYTF. Here the CDR3 DNA reads TGTGCCAGCTACCCCCCCTCGGGTGGCTACACCTTC.

This chain links TRBV14 with TRBJ1-2, with D uncertain. There are 13 residues in the CDR3. CDR1 and CDR2 from the germline V gene are SGHDN and FVKESK. Deletions cut 2 bases from V and 1 base from J, with 5 bases between. The CDR3 is CASSQYSNYGYTF. In DNA, the CDR3 is TGTGCCAGCAGCCAATACAGTAACTATGGCTACACCTTC.

For the CDR3, the DNA is TGTGCCAGTAGTATAATCAGGGGAGCTCTCCAGCCCCAGCATTTT. Encoded protein: CASSIIRGALQPQHF. This chain joins TRBV19 and TRBJ1-5, with D possibly matching TRBD1 (6 bases). The CDR3 extends over 15 amino acids. Trimming removed 2 bases at V and 7 bases at J, with 15 bases between. Germline lookup yields CDR1 LNHDA and CDR2 SQIVND (reference sequence).

This chain links TRBV5-1 with TRBJ2-5, with TRBD1 as a possible D gene (6 bases). The germline V gene encodes CDR1 SGHRS and CDR2 YFSETQ. The ends were cut back, 2 bases at V and 5 bases at J, with 10 bases in the middle. The CDR3 has 13 amino acids. The CDR3 is CASSFTGMETQYF. CDR3 in DNA: TGCGCCAGCAGCTTCACAGGGATGGAGACCCAGTACTTC.

The CDR3 is CATGGELANEQFF. CDR3 DNA sequence: TGTGCCACGGGGGGGGAGCTAGCCAATGAGCAGTTCTTC. This chain links TRBV28 with TRBJ2-1; 8 bases align to TRBD2. Trimming removed 10 bases from V and 6 bases from J; junction bases left unmatched: 8. CDR1 and CDR2 from the germline V gene are MDHEN and SYDVKM. The CDR3 sequence is 13 residues long.